This T cell receptor beta chain was captured in a study of CD8 T cells in Susac syndrome. With random hexamers, 0.5 to 1 ug RNA was reverse transcribed. TCRdb reanalysed the immunoSEQ multiplex PCR reads using MiXCR and keeps one entry per CDR3 protein. The data hold 110,000 to 150,000 distinct CDR3 sequences, with almost 96% observed a single time. The clonotype was recovered from a human donor with Susac syndrome. Sequenced input: CD4+ T cells from PBMCs.

CDR3 sequence: CATRGTGSYGYTF. CDR3 DNA sequence: TGTGCCACCAGAGGGACAGGGAGCTATGGCTACACCTTC. This rearrangement joins TRBV24-1 to TRBJ1-2, with 9 bases that match TRBD1. The CDR3 is made up of 13 amino acids. Germline V lookup: CDR1 KGHDR, CDR2 SFDVKD. The junction had 3 bases not matched to a gene; V was cut back by 7 bases and J by 4 bases.